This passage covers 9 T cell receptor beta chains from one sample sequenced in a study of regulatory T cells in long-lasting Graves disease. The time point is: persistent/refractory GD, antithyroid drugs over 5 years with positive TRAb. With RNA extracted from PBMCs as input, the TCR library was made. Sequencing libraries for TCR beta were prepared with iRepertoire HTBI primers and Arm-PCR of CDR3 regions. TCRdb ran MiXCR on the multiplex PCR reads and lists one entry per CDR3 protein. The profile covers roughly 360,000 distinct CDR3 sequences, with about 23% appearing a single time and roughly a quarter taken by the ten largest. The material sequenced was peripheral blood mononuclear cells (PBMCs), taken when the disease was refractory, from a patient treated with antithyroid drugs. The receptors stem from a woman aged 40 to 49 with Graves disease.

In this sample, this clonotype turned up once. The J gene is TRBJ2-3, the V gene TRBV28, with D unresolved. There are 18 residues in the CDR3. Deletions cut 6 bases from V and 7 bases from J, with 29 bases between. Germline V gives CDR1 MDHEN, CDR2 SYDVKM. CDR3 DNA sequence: TGTGCCAGCAGAAAACGGTGGACGGACGAGAGTACACAATATACGCAGTATTTT. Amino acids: CASRKRWTDESTQYTQYF. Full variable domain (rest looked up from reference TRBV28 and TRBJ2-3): DVKVTQSSRYLVKRTGEKVFLECVQDMDHENMFWYRQDPGLGLRLIYFSYDVKMKEKGDIPEGYSVSREKKERFSLILESASTNQTSMYLCASRKRWTDESTQYTQYFGPGTRLTVL.

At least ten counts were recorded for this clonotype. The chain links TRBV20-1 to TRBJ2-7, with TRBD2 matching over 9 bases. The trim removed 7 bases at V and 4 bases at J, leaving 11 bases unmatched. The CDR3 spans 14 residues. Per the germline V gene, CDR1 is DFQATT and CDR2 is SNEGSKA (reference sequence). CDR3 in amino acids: CSVRRREGHYEQYF. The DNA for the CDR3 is TGCAGTGTTCGTCGGCGGGAGGGCCATTACGAGCAGTACTTC.

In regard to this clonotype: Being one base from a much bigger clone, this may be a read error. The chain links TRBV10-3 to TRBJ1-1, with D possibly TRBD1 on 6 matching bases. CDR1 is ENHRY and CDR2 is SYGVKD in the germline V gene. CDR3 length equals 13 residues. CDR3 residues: CAISYDRNTEALF. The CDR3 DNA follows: TGTGCCATCAGTTACGACAGGAACACTGAAGCTCTCTTT.

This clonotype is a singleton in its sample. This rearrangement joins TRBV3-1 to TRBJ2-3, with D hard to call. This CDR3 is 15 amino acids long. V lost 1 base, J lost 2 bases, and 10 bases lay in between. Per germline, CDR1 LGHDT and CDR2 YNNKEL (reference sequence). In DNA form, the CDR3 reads TGTGCCAGCAGCCAAGCCTCGGAGCACACAGATACGCAGTATTTT. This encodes CASSQASEHTDTQYF.

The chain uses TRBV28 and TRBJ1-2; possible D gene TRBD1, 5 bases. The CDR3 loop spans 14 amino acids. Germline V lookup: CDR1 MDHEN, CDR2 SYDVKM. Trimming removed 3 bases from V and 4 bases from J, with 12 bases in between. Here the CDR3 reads CASSFSGRSYGYTF. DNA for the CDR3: TGTGCCAGCAGTTTCTCGGGACGGTCCTATGGCTACACCTTC.

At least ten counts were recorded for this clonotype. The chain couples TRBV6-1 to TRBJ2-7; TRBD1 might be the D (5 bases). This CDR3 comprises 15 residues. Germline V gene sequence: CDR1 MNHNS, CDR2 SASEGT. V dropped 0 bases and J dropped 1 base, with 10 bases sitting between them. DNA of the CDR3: TGTGCCAGCAGTGAAGCGCTCGGACAATCCTACGAGCAGTACTTC. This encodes CASSEALGQSYEQYF.

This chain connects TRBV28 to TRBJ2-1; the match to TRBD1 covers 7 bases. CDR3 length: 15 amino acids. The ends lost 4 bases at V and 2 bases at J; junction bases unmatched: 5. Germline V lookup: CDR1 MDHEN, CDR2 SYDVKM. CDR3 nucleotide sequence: TGTGCCAGCAGTTCTGCCGGGACAGCCTACAATGAGCAGTTCTTC. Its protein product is CASSSAGTAYNEQFF.

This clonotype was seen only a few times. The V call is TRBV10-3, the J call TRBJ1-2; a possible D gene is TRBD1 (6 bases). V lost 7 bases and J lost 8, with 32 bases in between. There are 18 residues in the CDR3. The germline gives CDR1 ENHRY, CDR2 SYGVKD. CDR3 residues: CAITIDPTGLISSEGYTF. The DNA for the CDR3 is TGTGCCATCACCATAGACCCAACAGGGTTAATTAGTTCGGAGGGCTACACCTTC.

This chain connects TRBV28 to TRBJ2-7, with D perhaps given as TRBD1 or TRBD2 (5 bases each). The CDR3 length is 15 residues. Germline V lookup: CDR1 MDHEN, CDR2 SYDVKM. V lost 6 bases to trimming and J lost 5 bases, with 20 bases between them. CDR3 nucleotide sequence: TGTGCCAGCAGGGAACCCCGGGACCTCCGACACGAGCAGTACTTC. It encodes CASREPRDLRHEQYF.